The source of this T cell receptor beta chain is a study of T cells in Graves' hyperthyroidism and ophthalmopathy. Germline V gene lookup returns CDR1 SGHDT and CDR2 YYEEEE. Trimming pared 4 bases from V and 0 bases from J, leaving 11 bases between. The CDR3 covers 15 residues. This clonotype was seen repeatedly, ten times or more. The CDR3 regions of TCR beta were amplified from RNA transcripts. The HTBI primer set served for first-round RT-PCR of the TCR CDR3. MiXCR was run by TCRdb on the multiplex PCR reads, yielding one entry per CDR3 protein. The sample contains 550,000 to 700,000 distinct CDR3 sequences, roughly 50% of which appear only once.

The chain is built from TRBV5-6 and TRBJ1-3; no clear D gene. Specimen: peripheral blood or thyroid tissue (not recorded which). This clonotype originated in an adult woman with Graves' disease, either hyperthyroidism or ophthalmopathy (not recorded which). In DNA, the CDR3 is TGTGCCAGCAGCGGAAGACGGGTCTCTGGAAACACCATATATTTT. Protein product: CASSGRRVSGNTIYF.